This T cell receptor beta chain is from a study of cytomegalovirus exposure and HLA in healthy donors. Of note for this clone: Its antigen is currently unknown.

The primer mix had 60 Vbeta and 13 Jbeta primers. As processed by the authors: As a later analysis found, there were tens of millions of unique TCR beta chains, of which roughly 11 million were shared. This table comes from immunoSEQ multiplex PCR, and its TCRdb copy is limited to in-frame clones, with some not included. The DNA gave D and trimming, while V, J and clone size come from that table. The table includes fewer than 65,000 clones, about 82% detected once. Study conclusions and caveats: According to a later analysis, donors in an Asian-associated ancestry cluster reportedly had fewer N-insertions than the roughly 720-donor mean. The authors later found most CMV-associated TCR beta chains appeared HLA-restricted. Later analysis demonstrated an association between a missense DCLRE1C variant and TCR beta V- and J-gene trimming.

V gave up 1 base and J gave up 5 bases; unmatched junction bases: 0. The V gene's germline CDR1 is SGHTA and CDR2 FQGTGA. This CDR3 has 13 residues. This chain links TRBV7-3 with TRBJ2-5; 8 bases fit TRBD1. This TCR derives from a young man in good health and CMV-seronegative. Input material: PBMCs. The CDR3 loop is CASSLNRGETQYF. Written as DNA, the CDR3 is TGTGCCAGCAGCTTAAACAGGGGGGAGACCCAGTACTTC.